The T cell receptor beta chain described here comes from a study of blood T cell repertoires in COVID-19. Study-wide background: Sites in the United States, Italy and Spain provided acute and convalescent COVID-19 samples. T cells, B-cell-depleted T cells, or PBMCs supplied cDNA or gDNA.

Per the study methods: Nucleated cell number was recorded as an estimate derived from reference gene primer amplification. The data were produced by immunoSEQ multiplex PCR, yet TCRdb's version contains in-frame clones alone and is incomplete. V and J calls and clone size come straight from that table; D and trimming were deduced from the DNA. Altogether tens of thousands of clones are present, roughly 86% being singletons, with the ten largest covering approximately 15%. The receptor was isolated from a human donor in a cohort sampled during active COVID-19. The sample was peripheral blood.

The CDR3 is CASSEYSLGTGGTYEQYF. For the CDR3, the DNA is TGTGCCAGCAGTGAATATTCTCTTGGGACAGGGGGTACCTACGAGCAGTACTTC. The J gene is TRBJ2-7, the V gene TRBV2; the match to TRBD1 covers 11 bases. Germline V gene sequence: CDR1 SNHLY, CDR2 FYNNEI. CDR3 length: 18 residues. The trim removed 2 bases at V and 2 bases at J, leaving 11 bases unmatched.